This T cell receptor beta chain was identified during a study of shared clonotypes between healthy human individuals. In the study overall: The plates for each donor numbered three CD4 naive, three CD4 memory, two CD8 naive and one CD8 memory.

V was shortened by 7 bases and J by 4 bases, with 17 bases between the two germline ends. Germline assignment: CDR1 SNHLY and CDR2 FYNNEI. The CDR3 length is 14 residues. It was CD45RO-negative cells, positively selected for CCR7, that made up naive CD8 cells, with terminally differentiated effector memory CD45RA+ cells excluded. The donors, healthy adults who were HIV-negative, had experienced no recent acute infections or vaccinations. Every donor, a Caucasian adult, lived in Nashville, Tennessee. Researchers ran the assay at a deep level. Assay used: immunoSEQ multiplex PCR; TCRdb lists only in-frame clones, some missing. This table holds about 2 million clones, about 95% found once.

Sequencing was performed on naive CD8+ T cells sorted from blood. This clonotype was sampled from a man between 18 and 35 years old in good health. This chain links TRBV2 with TRBJ2-7; tentatively, D is TRBD1 (6 bases). The CDR3 nucleotides read TGTGCCAGCATCAGCAGAGGGGGAAGTTACGAGCAGTACTTC. Translated: CASISRGGSYEQYF.